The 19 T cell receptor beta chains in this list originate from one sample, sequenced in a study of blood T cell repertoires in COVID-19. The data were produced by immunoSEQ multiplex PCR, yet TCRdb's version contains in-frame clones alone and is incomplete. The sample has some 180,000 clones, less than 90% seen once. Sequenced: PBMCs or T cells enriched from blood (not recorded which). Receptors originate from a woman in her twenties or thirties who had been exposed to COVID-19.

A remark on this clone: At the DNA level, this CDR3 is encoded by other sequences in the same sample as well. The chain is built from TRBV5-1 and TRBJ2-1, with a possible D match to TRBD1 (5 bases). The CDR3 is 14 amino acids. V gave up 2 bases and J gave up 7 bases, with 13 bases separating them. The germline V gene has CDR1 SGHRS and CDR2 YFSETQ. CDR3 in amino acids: CASSFRTSGNEQFF. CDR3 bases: TGCGCCAGCAGCTTCAGGACATCAGGAAATGAGCAGTTCTTC.

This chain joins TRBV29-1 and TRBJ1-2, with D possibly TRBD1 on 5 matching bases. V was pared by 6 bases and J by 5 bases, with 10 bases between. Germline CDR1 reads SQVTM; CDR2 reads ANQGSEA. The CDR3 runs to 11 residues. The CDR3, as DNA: TGCAGCGTGGCGACAGATTATGGCTACACCTTC. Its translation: CSVATDYGYTF.

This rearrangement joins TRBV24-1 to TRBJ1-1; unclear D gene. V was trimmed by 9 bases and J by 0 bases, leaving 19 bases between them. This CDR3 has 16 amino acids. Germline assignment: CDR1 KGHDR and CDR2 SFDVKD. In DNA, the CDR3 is TGTGCCACCGGAGGAGGGCGGTCCTTAGTGAACACTGAAGCTTTCTTT. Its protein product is CATGGGRSLVNTEAFF.

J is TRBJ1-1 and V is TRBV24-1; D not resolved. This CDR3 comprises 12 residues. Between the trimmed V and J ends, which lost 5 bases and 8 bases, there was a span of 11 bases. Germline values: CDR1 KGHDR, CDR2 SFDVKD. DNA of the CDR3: TGTGCCACCAGTGGTACTGGGAGGGAAGCTTTCTTT. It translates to CATSGTGREAFF.

Written as DNA, the CDR3 is TGTGCCAGCTCACCCGACAAGACAGGGTTTAATGAAAAACTGTTTTTT. Amino acid sequence: CASSPDKTGFNEKLFF. The chain combines TRBV18 with TRBJ1-4; the match to TRBD1 covers 7 bases. Germline CDR1 reads KGHSH; CDR2 reads LQKENI. The CDR3 runs to 16 residues. V trimming: 3 bases; J trimming: 4 bases; junction bases outside the gene matches: 8.

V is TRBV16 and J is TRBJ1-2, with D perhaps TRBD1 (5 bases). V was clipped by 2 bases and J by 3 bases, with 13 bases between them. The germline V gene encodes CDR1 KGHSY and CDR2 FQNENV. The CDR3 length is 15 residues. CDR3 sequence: CASSQEVREDYGYTF. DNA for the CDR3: TGTGCCAGCAGCCAAGAGGTCAGGGAGGACTATGGCTACACCTTC.

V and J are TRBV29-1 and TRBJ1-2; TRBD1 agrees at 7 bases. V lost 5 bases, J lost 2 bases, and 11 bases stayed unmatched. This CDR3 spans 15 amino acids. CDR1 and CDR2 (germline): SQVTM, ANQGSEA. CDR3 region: CSVPKVQGRNYGYTF. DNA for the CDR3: TGCAGCGTTCCAAAGGTACAGGGGCGGAACTATGGCTACACCTTC.

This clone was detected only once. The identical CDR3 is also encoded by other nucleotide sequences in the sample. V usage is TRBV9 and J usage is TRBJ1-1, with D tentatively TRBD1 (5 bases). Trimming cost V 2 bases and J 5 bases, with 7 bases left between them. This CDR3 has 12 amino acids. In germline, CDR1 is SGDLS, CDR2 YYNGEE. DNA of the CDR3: TGTGCCAGCAGCGTCGGACATACTGAAGCTTTCTTT. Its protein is CASSVGHTEAFF.

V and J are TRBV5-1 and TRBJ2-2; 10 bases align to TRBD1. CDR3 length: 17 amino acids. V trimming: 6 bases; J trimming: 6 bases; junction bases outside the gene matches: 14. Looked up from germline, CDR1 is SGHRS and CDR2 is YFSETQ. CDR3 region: CASMGSVGTGASGELFF. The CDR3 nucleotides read TGCGCCAGCATGGGGTCCGTTGGGACAGGGGCCTCCGGGGAGCTGTTTTTT. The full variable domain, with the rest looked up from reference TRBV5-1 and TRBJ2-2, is KAGVTQTPRYLIKTRGQQVTLSCSPISGHRSVSWYQQTPGQGLQFLFEYFSETQRNKGNFPGRFSGRQFSNSRSEMNVSTLELGDSALYLCASMGSVGTGASGELFFGEGSRLTVL.

The CDR3 DNA follows: TGTGCCAGCAGTACGAGCAGGACCGGGGAGCTGTTTTTT. As protein: CASSTSRTGELFF. V and J are TRBV12-3 or TRBV12-4 and TRBJ2-2; D is undetermined. With 5 bases removed from V and 5 bases from J, the gap between germline ends came to 9 bases. The CDR3 runs to 13 residues.

CDR3 loop: CASSWGSGGPETRYF. CDR3 DNA sequence: TGTGCCAGCAGCTGGGGGAGCGGGGGGCCGGAGACCAGGTACTTC. The chain recombines TRBV6-2 or TRBV6-3 with TRBJ2-5, with 9 positions matching TRBD2. This CDR3 is 15 amino acids long. V was pared by 6 bases and J by 13 bases, with 18 bases of the junction left unmatched. Germline V CDR1 and CDR2: MNHEY, SVGEGT.

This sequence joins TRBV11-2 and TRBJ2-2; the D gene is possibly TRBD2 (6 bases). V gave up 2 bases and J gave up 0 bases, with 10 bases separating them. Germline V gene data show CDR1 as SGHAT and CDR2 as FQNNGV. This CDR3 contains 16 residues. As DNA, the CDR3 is TGTGCCAGCAGCTTACCCTCGGGGGCGAACACCGGGGAGCTGTTTTTT. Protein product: CASSLPSGANTGELFF.

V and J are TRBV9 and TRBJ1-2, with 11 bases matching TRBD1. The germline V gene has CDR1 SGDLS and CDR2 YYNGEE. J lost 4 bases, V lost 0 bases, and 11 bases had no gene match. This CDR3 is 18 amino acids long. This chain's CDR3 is CASSVGRDRGISAYGYTF. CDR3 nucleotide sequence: TGTGCCAGCAGCGTAGGACGGGACAGGGGGATCTCGGCCTATGGCTACACCTTC. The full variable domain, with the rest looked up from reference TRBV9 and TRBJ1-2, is DSGVTQTPKHLITATGQRVTLRCSPRSGDLSVYWYQQSLDQGLQFLIQYYNGEERAKGNILERFSAQQFPDLHSELNLSSLELGDSALYFCASSVGRDRGISAYGYTFGSGTRLTVV.

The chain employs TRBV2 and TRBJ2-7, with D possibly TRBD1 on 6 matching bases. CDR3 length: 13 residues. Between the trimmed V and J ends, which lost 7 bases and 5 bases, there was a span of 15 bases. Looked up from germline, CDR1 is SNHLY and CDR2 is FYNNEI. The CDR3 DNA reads TGTGCCAGCAAAAGGACAAAGGGGGACGAGCAGTACTTC. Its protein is CASKRTKGDEQYF. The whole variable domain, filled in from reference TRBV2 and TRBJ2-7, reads EPEVTQTPSHQVTQMGQEVILRCVPISNHLYFYWYRQILGQKVEFLVSFYNNEISEKSEIFDDQFSVERPDGSNFTLKIRSTKLEDSAMYFCASKRTKGDEQYFGPGTRLTVT.

The CDR3 loop reads CASSRLPAQGLAGGVEETQYF. CDR3 in DNA: TGTGCCAGCAGCCGACTACCGGCCCAAGGACTAGCGGGGGGGGTCGAAGAGACCCAGTACTTC. This chain uses TRBV3-1 (or the pseudogene TRBV3-2) with TRBJ2-5; the match to TRBD2 covers 15 bases. Trimming cost V 4 bases and J 3 bases; bases outside gene matches: 18. The CDR3 runs 21 residues. Germline assignment: CDR1 LGHDT and CDR2 YNNKEL (reference sequence).

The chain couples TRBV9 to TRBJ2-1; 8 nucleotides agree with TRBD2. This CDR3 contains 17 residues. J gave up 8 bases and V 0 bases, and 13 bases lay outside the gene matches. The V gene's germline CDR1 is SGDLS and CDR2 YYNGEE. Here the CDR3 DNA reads TGTGCCAGCAGCGTAGGTCCCCTCCGGGGGGGATTCGATGAGCAGTTCTTC. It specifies CASSVGPLRGGFDEQFF.

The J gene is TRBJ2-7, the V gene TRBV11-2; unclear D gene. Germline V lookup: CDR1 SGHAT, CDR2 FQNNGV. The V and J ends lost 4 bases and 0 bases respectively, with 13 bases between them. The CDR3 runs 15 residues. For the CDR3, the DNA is TGTGCCAGCAGCTCCAACACCATCCCCTCCTACGAGCAGTACTTC. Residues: CASSSNTIPSYEQYF.

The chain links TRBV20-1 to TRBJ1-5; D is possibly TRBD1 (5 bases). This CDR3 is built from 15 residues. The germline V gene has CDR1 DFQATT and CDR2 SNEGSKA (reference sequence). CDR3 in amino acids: CSASGAVDGYQPQHF. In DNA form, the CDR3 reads TGCAGCGCCAGTGGGGCAGTAGACGGCTATCAGCCCCAGCATTTT.

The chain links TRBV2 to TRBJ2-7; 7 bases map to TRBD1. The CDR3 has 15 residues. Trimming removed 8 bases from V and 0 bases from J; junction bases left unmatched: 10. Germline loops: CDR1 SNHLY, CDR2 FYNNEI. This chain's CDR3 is CASQKGRDSSYEQYF. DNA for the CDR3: TGTGCCAGCCAAAAGGGCAGGGACAGCTCCTACGAGCAGTACTTC.